This T cell receptor beta chain was recovered during a study of blood T cell repertoires in COVID-19. Whole-study context: COVID-19 samples from acute and convalescent phases originated in the United States, Italy and Spain.

Measured with immunoSEQ multiplex PCR; TCRdb has only the in-frame clones, and not every one. The table lists 400,000 to 450,000 clones, 80% to 90% of them singletons. This CDR3 has 15 amino acids. In germline, CDR1 is MNHEY, CDR2 SVGAGI. V was pared by 7 bases and J by 5 bases, with 8 bases of the junction left unmatched. This clone was recorded once. The sequencing sample was made of PBMCs or T cells enriched from blood (not recorded which). The genes are TRBV6-5 and TRBJ2-2; the match to TRBD1 covers 9 bases. The source is a man aged 25-40 years who had recovered from COVID-19. The CDR3 sequence: CASTTTGGGTGELFF. Here the CDR3 DNA reads TGTGCCAGCACCACGACAGGGGGTGGAACCGGGGAGCTGTTTTTT.